The following is a T cell receptor (beta chain) sequence with its context. Authors' processing steps: Amplification with reference gene primers provided the estimates of nucleated cell counts. Here immunoSEQ multiplex PCR was the method, and the copy in TCRdb shows in-frame clones only, minus some. V and J calls and clone size are copied from that table; D and trimming were computed from the DNA. The table lists 350,000 to 500,000 clones, nearly 90% of them singletons. This sample was included in a study of blood T cell repertoires in COVID-19. Study overall: From the United States, Italy and Spain came samples of acute and convalescent COVID-19.

During the 2 weeks before they entered the study, exposed participants had met someone with a PCR-confirmed or clinician-diagnosed COVID-19 case. CDR3 length: 16 amino acids. Germline CDR1 reads SEHNR; CDR2 reads FQNEAQ (reference sequence). V was shortened by 3 bases and J by 0 bases, with 14 bases between the two germline ends. Sequenced input: PBMCs or T cells enriched from blood (not recorded which). The rearrangement uses TRBV7-9 and TRBJ1-1; the D is unclear. The origin of this receptor is a woman between 18 and 30 years old who had been exposed to COVID-19. CDR3 sequence: CASSFRLGGLNTEAFF. The CDR3 nucleotides read TGTGCCAGCAGCTTCCGCCTGGGAGGCCTGAACACTGAAGCTTTCTTT.